The source of this T cell receptor beta chain is a study of PD-1 blockade in classical Hodgkin lymphoma. Study outcomes and limitations: Complete responders' baseline diversity resembled that of newly diagnosed patients. By C4D1, diversity of CD4+ TCRs had risen significantly, whereas that of CD8+ TCRs had not.

With respect to this clone: Antigen: not known.

TCRdb's copy holds only in-frame clones and misses some; the assay was immunoSEQ multiplex PCR. The table shows approximately 27,000 clones, with 70% to 90% occurring only once. Trimming removed 2 bases from V and 7 bases from J, with 8 bases in between. The CDR3 is 13 amino acids. Germline assignment: CDR1 MNHEY and CDR2 SMNVEV (reference sequence). There was relapse after autologous stem cell transplantation in every patient, and there was variation in brentuximab vedotin exposure. This chain uses TRBV27 with TRBJ2-2; D is undetermined. Specimen: peripheral blood mononuclear cells (PBMCs), collected at baseline. The TCR originated in a human donor with classical Hodgkin lymphoma. The CDR3 DNA is TGTGCCAGCAGTTTAGGAAAGGTCGGGGAGCTGTTTTTT. It is translated as CASSLGKVGELFF.